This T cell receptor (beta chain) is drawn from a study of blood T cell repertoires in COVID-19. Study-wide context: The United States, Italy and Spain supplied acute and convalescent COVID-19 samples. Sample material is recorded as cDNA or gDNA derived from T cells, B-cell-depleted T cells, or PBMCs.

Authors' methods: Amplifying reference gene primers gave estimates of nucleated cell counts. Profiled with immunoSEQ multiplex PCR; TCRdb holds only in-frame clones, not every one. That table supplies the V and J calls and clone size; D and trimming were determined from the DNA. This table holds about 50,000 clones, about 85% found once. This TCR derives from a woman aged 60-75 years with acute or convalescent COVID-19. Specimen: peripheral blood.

Here the CDR3 reads CASSLAGGAGANVLTF. CDR3 in DNA: TGCGCCAGCAGCTTGGCAGGGGGTGCTGGGGCCAACGTCCTGACTTTC. J is TRBJ2-6 and V is TRBV5-1, with 7 bases lining up with TRBD1. The CDR3 sequence is 16 residues long. Germline V lookup: CDR1 SGHRS, CDR2 YFSETQ. The J segment lost 2 bases and the V segment lost 0 bases, leaving 2 bases of the junction unmatched.